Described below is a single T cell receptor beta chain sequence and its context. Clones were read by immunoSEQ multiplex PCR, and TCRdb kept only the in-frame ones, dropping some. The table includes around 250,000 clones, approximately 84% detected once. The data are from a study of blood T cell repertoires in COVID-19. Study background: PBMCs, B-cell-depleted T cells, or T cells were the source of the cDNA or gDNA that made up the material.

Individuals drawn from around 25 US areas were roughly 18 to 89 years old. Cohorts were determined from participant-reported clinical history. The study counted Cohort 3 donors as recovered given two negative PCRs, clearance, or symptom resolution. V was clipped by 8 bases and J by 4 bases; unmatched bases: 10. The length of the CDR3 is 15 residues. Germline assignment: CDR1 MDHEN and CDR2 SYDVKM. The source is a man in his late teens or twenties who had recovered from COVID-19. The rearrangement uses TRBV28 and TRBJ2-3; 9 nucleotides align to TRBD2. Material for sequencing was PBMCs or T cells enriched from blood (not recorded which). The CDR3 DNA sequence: TGTGCCAGCGAACTTAGCGGGAGTGGCCCAGATACGCAGTATTTT. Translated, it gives CASELSGSGPDTQYF.